The text below deals with one T cell receptor beta chain. This clone appeared once. Its antigen target is currently unknown. No qualities accompany the bases; no much larger clone lies one base away. These data belong to a study of cytomegalovirus exposure and HLA in healthy donors (dated by TCRdb to 2016 to 2017). Regarding the complete study: An earlier analysis of about 530 of the donors reported approximately 260 Gb of sequence data and 117 million unique TCR beta sequences obtained from around 170 million T cells. Of the roughly 400 genotyped donors, 65% to 90% were placed in the genetic ancestry cluster associated with self-reported Caucasian donors. Rather than drawing on any new phenotypic data, the later analysis identified candidate immune exposures from TCR beta sequences and the way those sequences occurred across donors. The study profiled the T cell repertoires of fewer than 850 subjects by immunosequencing and related them to cytomegalovirus serostatus. Class I and class II HLA loci were covered by the typing at four-digit resolution. Typing coverage differed by locus: A, B, C, DRB1 and DQB1 were typed in roughly 620-630 donors, DQA1 in approximately 520, DPA1 in over 600, and DPB1 in 400 to 480. Every repertoire in the discovery cohort had been generated on one and the same sequencing platform. About 300 gigabases of sequencing data and around 85 million unique TCR sequences made up an early release that covered nearly 650 HLA-typed donors. Among some 400 genotyped donors of the cohort, an average of approximately 240,000 unique TCR beta nucleotide sequences was sequenced per donor, of which 15% to 20% were non-productive. Genome-wide SNP genotypes for about 65% of the 666 donors were used in a later genetic analysis, which treated that subset as a discovery cohort. About five DR-DQ haplotypes were treated as single units for association and clustering because of strong linkage in the cohort. A later analysis re-analyzed previously published TCR beta repertoires from roughly 630 donors and added high-resolution HLA genotyping to study TCR occurrence patterns. The study aimed to test whether signatures of past pathogen exposure could be identified by cataloging public T cell receptors. A separate validation cohort of over a hundred different subjects was used in addition to the roughly 700-subject first cohort. An earlier analysis of approximately 500 of the donors applied high-throughput TCR beta sequencing to assess whether each TCR beta V gene segment acted as functional or pseudogenic. Donor age, sex, ethnicity and CMV serostatus were compiled together with the repertoire data. High-throughput TCR immunosequencing, statistical association of individual TCRs with disease status, and machine learning were combined to predict cytomegalovirus infection status.

In total, 630 or so healthy bone marrow donors made up the cohort. At the time of sampling, every cohort member was nominally healthy, though immune exposures that went unrecorded were likely present. The donor tested CMV seronegative and was one of the 352 seronegative cohort members. A peripheral blood sample was provided by each donor, and peripheral blood mononuclear cells were used for TCR beta sequencing. The Qiagen DNeasy Blood Extraction Kit was used to extract genomic DNA from the blood cell samples. The protocol used for the library was the immunoSEQ multiplex PCR assay. For the multiplex PCR, a mixture combining 60 forward primers for TCR Vbeta segments and 13 reverse primers for TCR Jbeta segments was used. The CDR3 region of rearranged TCR beta genes was amplified from genomic DNA with a multiplex PCR assay. Amplified TCR beta libraries were sequenced as 87-base-pair reads on the Illumina HiSeq System. In the paper's pipeline: A later analysis counted about 80 million unique TCR beta chains across the 550 to 700 repertoires, and some 11 million of these chains were shared by at least two donors. A nearest-neighbor algorithm error-corrected the raw reads and collapsed the reads into unique sequences, merging closely related sequences to remove PCR and sequencing errors. To assign V, D and J gene segments, CDR3 sequences were aligned to IMGT reference sequences. For a sequence to be retained, a match of at least six nucleotides to both a V gene segment and a J gene segment was required. A rearrangement was called productive if the CDR3 had no stop codons and remained in frame with V and J, and every other rearrangement was called non-productive. CDR3 was defined by IMGT convention, running from the second conserved V-encoded cysteine to the conserved J-encoded phenylalanine. Sequences without an unambiguous match to a single V gene segment were excluded from the earlier analysis of several hundred of the donors. An earlier analysis of 587 of the donors called V segments functional above 56.7% productive rearrangements and segregating when the between-donor standard deviation exceeded 5%. A statistical classification framework was developed to diagnose cytomegalovirus status using the catalog of TCR beta chain sequences. In a later analysis, TCR nucleotide sequences were compared against IMGT/GENE-DB human TR gene sequences so that V and J genes could be assigned. Using the TCRdist pipeline, a later analysis assigned CDR3 sequences along with most-parsimonious VDJ recombination scenarios. A later analysis defined each TCR beta chain by its CDR3 amino acid sequence plus V-gene family, and excluded reads lacking a unique V-gene family. A later analysis removed several hundred highly shared, low-generation-probability nucleotide sequences to deal with suspected cross-contamination and a sequencing artifact. In a later analysis, a clonal expansion index was calculated for each public chain from normalized within-repertoire ranks of inferred template counts. Generation probabilities in a later analysis came from a VDJ recombination model fitted to out-of-frame rearrangements, and those results were checked against IGoR. In a later analysis, hypergeometric tests were used to score TCR-TCR, TCR-HLA and TCR-CMV co-occurrence, with a repertoire-size bias correction applied to TCR pairs. To estimate false discovery rates, a later analysis permuted the HLA or CMV assignments 20 times. In a later analysis, co-occurring TCRs were grouped using DBSCAN, and TCRdist sequence similarity was added for clustering within HLA-allele-positive subsets. For co-occurrence clustering, repertoires with fewer than 30,000 or more than 120,000 public chains were excluded, along with several repertoires with anomalous nucleotide sharing. In its TCRdb copy, this immuneACCESS table keeps in-frame sequences only and misses some clones. Where compared with another copy, unresolved V genes explain less than half of these, and the others have no known cause. The V and J calls and clone size are taken from that table; D and trimming were inferred from the DNA. The sample has 60,000 to 80,000 clones on record, over 50% of them singletons. The ten largest clones capture about 3% of the sample.

Broader findings and caveats from the paper: In a later genetic analysis, a missense DCLRE1C variant was associated with V-gene and J-gene trimming of TCR beta chains, and the association was replicated in an independent cohort. Roughly uniform sequencing depth across donors was assumed in presence/absence analyses, although this assumption may not hold. Because the 87-base-pair reads could not distinguish some IMGT-functional V segments, including TRBV6-2 and TRBV6-3, those segments were excluded. In a later analysis, most CMV-associated TCR beta chains were found to appear HLA-restricted, with HLA associations seemingly driven largely by CMV exposure. HLA typing was unavailable for some donors at each locus, so association tests used only the typed subset. Most TCR sequences were seen in very few donors, while some public TCRs were found in many individuals. In an earlier analysis of 500 to 650 of the donors, most TCR beta V segments appeared in productive rearrangements about 87% or about 30% of the time, broadly matching IMGT annotations. A further reported finding was that TCR beta sequences accurately predicted the HLA-A and HLA-B alleles for most subjects in the first cohort. According to a later analysis, TCR association rates differed among HLA loci, with DRB1 alleles showing the most associated TCRs and HLA-C alleles showing the fewest. Only TCR beta chains were sequenced in this cohort, and the absence of alpha or paired-chain data limited detectable features. A total of 150 to 200 TCR beta chains were listed by the study as associated with cytomegalovirus. A later analysis associated 17,000 or so TCR beta sequences with specific HLA alleles at a false discovery rate of 0.05. A few of the identified cytomegalovirus-associated TCR beta chains were confirmed in vitro to be specific for cytomegalovirus antigens. For the cohort, immune exposure information was limited to CMV serostatus. When HLA alleles, especially DR and DQ, strongly co-occurred, TCR associations were difficult to assign to individual alleles. Several of the top co-occurrence clusters appeared to be linked to parvovirus B19, influenza, CMV and Epstein-Barr virus, according to a later analysis. In a later genetic analysis, fewer N-insertions in productive TCRs were reported among donors in an Asian-associated ancestry cluster than the roughly 700-donor mean. A cluster of highly shared sequence variants was judged likely to represent a technical artifact of the sequencing pipeline. Compared with equally common non-associated chains, HLA-associated TCR beta chains in a later analysis were more clonally expanded and had lower generation probabilities. Cytomegalovirus status was reported to be diagnosed by the classifier with high specificity and sensitivity in both the original and validation cohorts. Because counts were too low, roughly 17 rarely observed V segments, including chromosome 9 orphons, were left out of the earlier analysis of 587 of the donors. Linkage disequilibrium might explain the correlated functional status among segregating V segments, but an unknown experimental factor could not be ruled out. The authors suggested that the approach could potentially be generalized to other disease states and immunological phenotypes.

Trimming takes 2 bases from V and 0 bases from J, and the germline ends sit 16 bases apart. The CDR3 starts with the cysteine, ends with the phenylalanine, and has 17 residues. Just the 51-base CDR3 DNA is kept, in frame starting at base 1. CDR1 MGHRA and CDR2 YSYEKL were looked up in the germline V gene. The chain is encoded by TRBV4-1 joined to TRBJ1-1; the D segment could be TRBD1, given 6 matching bases. Sequencing was performed on PBMCs. The sequence was obtained from a young man in good health and CMV-seronegative. The nucleotides are TGCGCCAGCAGCCAAACGGTAGGGGGATTCATGAACACTGAAGCTTTCTTT. This translates into CASSQTVGGFMNTEAFF.